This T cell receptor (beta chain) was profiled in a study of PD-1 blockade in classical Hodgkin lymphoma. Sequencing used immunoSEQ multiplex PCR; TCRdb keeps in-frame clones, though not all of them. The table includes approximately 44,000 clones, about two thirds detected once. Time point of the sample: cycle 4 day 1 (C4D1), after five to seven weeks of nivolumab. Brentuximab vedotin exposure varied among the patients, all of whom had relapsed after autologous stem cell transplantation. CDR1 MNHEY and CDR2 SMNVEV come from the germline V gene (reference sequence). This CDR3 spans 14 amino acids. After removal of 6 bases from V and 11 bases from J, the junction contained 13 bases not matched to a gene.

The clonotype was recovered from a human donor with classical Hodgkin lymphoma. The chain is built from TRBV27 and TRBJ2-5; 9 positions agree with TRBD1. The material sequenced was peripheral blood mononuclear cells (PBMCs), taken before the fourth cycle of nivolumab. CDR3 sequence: CASSLTGTGLEQYF. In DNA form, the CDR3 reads TGTGCCAGCAGCCTGACCGGGACAGGGTTGGAGCAGTACTTC.